The 14 T cell receptor beta chains reported below all come from one sample, sequenced in a study of blood T cell repertoires in COVID-19. Assay used: immunoSEQ multiplex PCR; TCRdb lists only in-frame clones, some missing. This sample has a few hundred thousand clones, with around 83% found just once. The sample taken for sequencing was peripheral blood. The receptors come from a woman in her fifties or sixties with acute or convalescent COVID-19.

V gene TRBV30 combines with J gene TRBJ2-3; a possible D gene is TRBD1 (5 bases). Germline CDR1 reads GTSNPN; CDR2 reads SVGIG (reference sequence). The ends were cut back, 0 bases at V and 2 bases at J, with 15 bases in the middle. The CDR3 spans 16 residues. The CDR3 bases are TGTGCCTGGAGTGTCCCGAGGCAGGGCAACACAGATACGCAGTATTTT. It yields the protein CAWSVPRQGNTDTQYF.

The chain joins TRBV11-2 to TRBJ2-1, with D possibly being TRBD2 (6 bases). CDR1 and CDR2 from the germline V gene are SGHAT and FQNNGV. V lost 1 base, J lost 9 bases, and 10 bases lay in between. The CDR3 extends over 13 amino acids. The DNA of the CDR3 is TGTGCCAGCAGCTTAGTTAGGGGAGGTGAGCAGTTCTTC. It codes for CASSLVRGGEQFF. Looking up the rest from reference TRBV11-2 and TRBJ2-1 gives the full variable domain: EAGVAQSPRYKIIEKRQSVAFWCNPISGHATLYWYQQILGQGPKLLIQFQNNGVVDDSQLPKDRFSAERLKGVDSTLKIQPAKLEDSAVYLCASSLVRGGEQFFGPGTRLTVL.

The DNA of the CDR3 is TGCAGCGTTGAACCCGGGTCTAGCACAGATACGCAGTATTTT. Residues: CSVEPGSSTDTQYF. This sequence joins TRBV29-1 and TRBJ2-3, with D hard to call. CDR1 SQVTM and CDR2 ANQGSEA come from the germline V gene. There are 14 residues in the CDR3. Trimming cost V 2 bases and J 0 bases, with 9 bases left between them.

The chain is built from TRBV15 and TRBJ1-3; 7 bases fit TRBD1. The germline CDR1 and CDR2 sequences are LNHNV and YYDKDF (reference sequence). This CDR3 has 14 residues. Trimming cost V 2 bases and J 6 bases; bases outside gene matches: 4. The CDR3 is CATSRKTGTNTIYF. The CDR3 DNA follows: TGTGCCACCAGCAGAAAGACAGGGACAAACACCATATATTTT.

V and J are TRBV7-9 and TRBJ1-3; D remains ambiguous. V shed 4 bases and J shed 0 bases, with 16 bases lying between them. Per the germline V gene, CDR1 is SEHNR and CDR2 is FQNEAQ (reference sequence). The CDR3 runs to 17 residues. CDR3 sequence (DNA): TGTGCCAGCAGCTCGTACAGTGGTGCTTACTCTGGAAACACCATATATTTT. It specifies CASSSYSGAYSGNTIYF.

The chain uses TRBV7-2 and TRBJ1-5; 9 bases fit TRBD1. V shed 1 base, J shed 5 bases, and the junction held 3 bases outside the gene matches. CDR3 length equals 15 residues. The germline gives CDR1 SGHTA, CDR2 FQGNSA. Here the CDR3 DNA reads TGTGCCAGCAGCTTAGACAGGGGGCAAGATCAGCCCCAGCATTTT. It is translated as CASSLDRGQDQPQHF.

The chain joins TRBV2 to TRBJ2-3; TRBD2 aligns across 14 bases. This CDR3 has 19 amino acids. V was pared by 11 bases and J by 3 bases, with 19 bases of the junction left unmatched. Looked up from germline, CDR1 is SNHLY and CDR2 is FYNNEI. Here the CDR3 DNA reads TGTGCCCTAATCCAAGCCCCCGGGACTAGCGGGAGAAGGACAGATACGCAGTATTTT. This gives the protein CALIQAPGTSGRRTDTQYF.

This chain uses TRBV5-6 with TRBJ2-7, with TRBD1 matching over 7 bases. The CDR3 spans 14 residues. V was clipped by 2 bases and J by 2 bases; unmatched bases: 4. Germline loops: CDR1 SGHDT, CDR2 YYEEEE. The CDR3 sequence: CASSLSGTAYEQYF. The CDR3 nucleotides are TGTGCCAGCAGCTTATCCGGGACAGCCTACGAGCAGTACTTC.

The chain links TRBV6-1 to TRBJ2-7, with 10 bases aligning to TRBD1. After removal of 3 bases from V and 6 bases from J, the junction contained 11 bases not matched to a gene. CDR1 is MNHNS and CDR2 is SASEGT in the germline V gene. This CDR3 comprises 16 residues. DNA of the CDR3: TGTGCCAGCAGTGAGAAGGACAGGGGGAGTTTGGTCGAGCAGTACTTC. Translating gives CASSEKDRGSLVEQYF.

This chain connects TRBV6-2 or TRBV6-3 to TRBJ1-2; TRBD1 agrees at 9 bases. Germline CDR1 and CDR2: MNHEY and SVGEGT. The CDR3 loop spans 16 amino acids. J was trimmed by 3 bases and V by 2 bases; bases with no gene match: 7. This chain's CDR3 is CASSYLTGGWDYGYTF. The CDR3 nucleotides read TGTGCCAGCAGTTACCTCACAGGGGGCTGGGACTATGGCTACACCTTC.

This clone showed up just a few times. The J gene is TRBJ2-7, the V gene TRBV5-5, with a possible D match to TRBD2 (5 bases). The CDR3 is 15 amino acids. V was trimmed by 4 bases and J by 4 bases, leaving 18 bases between them. Looked up from germline, CDR1 is SGHKS and CDR2 is YYEKEE (reference sequence). Written as DNA, the CDR3 is TGTGCCAGCAGCCTGGAGGCTTATGCCGGGTACGAGCAGTACTTC. Translating gives CASSLEAYAGYEQYF.

This clone was recorded a few times. The CDR3 loop reads CASRLAGGDYEQYF. The DNA of the CDR3 is TGCGCCAGCAGACTAGCGGGAGGGGATTACGAGCAGTACTTC. V and J are TRBV10-2 and TRBJ2-7, with TRBD2 matching over 13 bases. V lost 6 bases and J lost 4; bases outside the gene matches: 3. CDR3 length: 14 amino acids. CDR1 is WSHSY, CDR2 SAAADI, per germline.

The chain recombines TRBV20-1 with TRBJ2-2, with 7 bases that match TRBD1. CDR1 DFQATT and CDR2 SNEGSKA come from the germline V gene (reference sequence). With 3 bases clipped from V and 7 bases from J, the junction kept 5 bases outside the gene matches. The CDR3 spans 13 residues. The CDR3 sequence: CSASTGVGGELFF. The CDR3 DNA reads TGCAGTGCTAGTACAGGGGTCGGCGGGGAGCTGTTTTTT.

This chain joins TRBV13 and TRBJ2-7; tentatively, D is TRBD1 (6 bases). Trimming shortened V by 3 bases and J by 4 bases, and 13 bases separated the two germline ends. Germline V CDR1 and CDR2: PRHDT, FYEKMQ (reference sequence). This CDR3 is 14 amino acids long. The CDR3 reads CASSFRGRLYEQYF. In DNA, the CDR3 is TGTGCCAGCAGCTTCAGGGGACGGTTATACGAGCAGTACTTC. Combining the CDR3 with reference TRBV13 and TRBJ2-7 gives the whole variable domain AAGVIQSPRHLIKEKRETATLKCYPIPRHDTVYWYQQGPGQDPQFLISFYEKMQSDKGSIPDRFSAQQFSDYHSELNMSSLELGDSALYFCASSFRGRLYEQYFGPGTRLTVT.